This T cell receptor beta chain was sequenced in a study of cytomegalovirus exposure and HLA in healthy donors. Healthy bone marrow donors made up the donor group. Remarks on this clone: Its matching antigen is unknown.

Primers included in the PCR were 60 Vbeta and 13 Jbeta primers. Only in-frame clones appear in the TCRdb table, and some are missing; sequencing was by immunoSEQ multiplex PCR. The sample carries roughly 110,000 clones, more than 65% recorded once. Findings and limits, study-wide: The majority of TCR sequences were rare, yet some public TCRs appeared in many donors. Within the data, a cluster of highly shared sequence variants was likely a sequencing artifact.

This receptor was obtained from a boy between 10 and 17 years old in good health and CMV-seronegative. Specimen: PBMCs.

This CDR3 reads CASSEGAGVYGYTF. CDR3 coding DNA: TGTGCCAGCAGTGAAGGTGCAGGGGTTTATGGCTACACCTTC. The chain couples TRBV2 to TRBJ1-2; a weak D match, TRBD1 (6 bases). Per the germline V gene, CDR1 is SNHLY and CDR2 is FYNNEI. The CDR3 length is 14 residues. V dropped 1 base and J dropped 5 bases, with 11 bases sitting between them.